A selection of T cell receptor beta chains follows, all from one sample in a study of blood T cells in healthy people across ages. TCRdb reprocessed the 5' RACE reads with MiXCR, giving one entry per CDR3 protein. The profile shows about 1.8 million distinct CDR3 sequences, around half of them singletons. The sequencing input was blood. These receptors all come from a woman aged 40-49 years in good health. CDR3s include the opening cysteine and the closing phenylalanine or tryptophan. D genes are given only for firm matches. Size values are once, few and many counts, or a class for expanded clones, and some rows have none.

CDR3 protein: CASSPAGSFHGYTF
CDR3 DNA: TGTGCCAGCAGTCCGGCCGGTTCTTTCCATGGCTACACCTTC
D gene: NA
CDR3 length: 14
V gene: TRBV27
clone size: NA
J gene: TRBJ1-2

CDR3 protein: CASSLYYQGDTQYF
CDR3 DNA: TGTGCCAGCAGCCTATACTACCAGGGAGATACGCAGTATTTT
D gene: NA
CDR3 length: 14
V gene: TRBV7-2
clone size: NA
J gene: TRBJ2-3

CDR3 protein: CASSLRQGLLYGYTF
CDR3 DNA: TGTGCCAGCAGCTTGCGACAGGGGCTACTCTATGGCTACACCTTC
D gene: TRBD1
CDR3 length: 15
V gene: TRBV5-6
clone size: NA
J gene: TRBJ1-2

CDR3 protein: CASSSRRGAEQFF
CDR3 DNA: TGTGCCAGCAGCTCCCGGAGGGGGGCTGAGCAGTTCTTC
D gene: NA
CDR3 length: 13
V gene: TRBV7-2
clone size: once
J gene: TRBJ2-1

CDR3 protein: CASSLMSGGYEQYF
CDR3 DNA: TGTGCCAGCAGCTTAATGAGCGGGGGCTACGAGCAGTACTTC
D gene: TRBD2
CDR3 length: 14
V gene: TRBV7-2
clone size: few
J gene: TRBJ2-7

CDR3 protein: CASSEGRSGAIGYGYTF
CDR3 DNA: TGTGCCAGCAGTGAAGGACGGTCTGGGGCGATCGGTTATGGCTACACCTTC
D gene: NA
CDR3 length: 17
V gene: TRBV2
clone size: NA
J gene: TRBJ1-2

CDR3 protein: CASSNAGANVLTF
CDR3 DNA: TGCGCCAGCAGCAACGCTGGGGCCAACGTCCTGACTTTC
D gene: NA
CDR3 length: 13
V gene: TRBV5-1
clone size: NA
J gene: TRBJ2-6

CDR3 protein: CASSIGGQGGFPGYTF
CDR3 DNA: TGTGCCAGCAGCATAGGGGGACAGGGCGGGTTTCCTGGCTACACCTTC
D gene: TRBD1
CDR3 length: 16
V gene: TRBV7-2
clone size: NA
J gene: TRBJ1-2

CDR3 protein: CASGPRQGDGYTF
CDR3 DNA: TGCGCCAGCGGACCTAGACAGGGTGATGGCTACACCTTC
D gene: TRBD1
CDR3 length: 13
V gene: TRBV5-1
clone size: NA
J gene: TRBJ1-2

CDR3 protein: CASRGQGNSPLHF
CDR3 DNA: TGTGCCAGCAGAGGACAGGGAAATTCACCCCTCCACTTT
D gene: TRBD1
CDR3 length: 13
V gene: TRBV25-1
clone size: many
J gene: TRBJ1-6

CDR3 protein: CSAKTPGHNEQFF
CDR3 DNA: TGCAGTGCTAAGACTCCGGGGCACAATGAGCAGTTCTTC
D gene: NA
CDR3 length: 13
V gene: TRBV20-1
clone size: NA
J gene: TRBJ2-1

CDR3 protein: CATSHGQGPTEQFF
CDR3 DNA: TGTGCCACCAGCCACGGACAGGGCCCGACCGAGCAGTTCTTC
D gene: TRBD1
CDR3 length: 14
V gene: TRBV15
clone size: NA
J gene: TRBJ2-1

CDR3 protein: CATFSGMASKPYGYTF
CDR3 DNA: TGTGCCACCTTCTCGGGAATGGCTAGTAAGCCCTATGGCTACACCTTC
D gene: NA
CDR3 length: 16
V gene: TRBV6-2/TRBV6-3
clone size: NA
J gene: TRBJ1-2

CDR3 protein: CATSRPLLGGRTDTQYF
CDR3 DNA: TGTGCCACCAGCAGACCCCTTTTGGGGGGCCGCACAGATACGCAGTATTTT
D gene: NA
CDR3 length: 17
V gene: TRBV15
clone size: NA
J gene: TRBJ2-3

CDR3 protein: CASSLVGPNEKLFF
CDR3 DNA: TGCGCCAGCAGCTTGGTGGGGCCTAATGAAAAACTGTTTTTT
D gene: NA
CDR3 length: 14
V gene: TRBV5-1
clone size: few
J gene: TRBJ1-4

CDR3 protein: CASSVCRGGWSTDTQYF
CDR3 DNA: TGTGCCAGCAGTGTCTGTCGGGGGGGCTGGAGCACAGATACGCAGTATTTT
D gene: TRBD2
CDR3 length: 17
V gene: TRBV6-1
clone size: few
J gene: TRBJ2-3

CDR3 protein: CASSVTVSYEQYF
CDR3 DNA: TGTGCCAGCAGTGTAACAGTATCCTACGAGCAGTACTTC
D gene: NA
CDR3 length: 13
V gene: TRBV6-1
clone size: NA
J gene: TRBJ2-7

CDR3 protein: CASRTAWERYF
CDR3 DNA: TGTGCCAGCAGGACAGCGTGGGAGCGGTACTTC
D gene: NA
CDR3 length: 11
V gene: TRBV6-6
clone size: NA
J gene: TRBJ2-4

CDR3 protein: CASGPLNTDTQYF
CDR3 DNA: TGTGCCAGCGGGCCGTTAAACACAGATACGCAGTATTTT
D gene: NA
CDR3 length: 13
V gene: TRBV27
clone size: few
J gene: TRBJ2-3

CDR3 protein: CASSFRLYGERETQYF
CDR3 DNA: TGTGCCAGCAGTTTCCGTTTATATGGGGAACGGGAGACCCAGTACTTC
D gene: NA
CDR3 length: 16
V gene: TRBV28
clone size: few
J gene: TRBJ2-5

CDR3 protein: CATSDRTSGGDNEQFF
CDR3 DNA: TGTGCCACCAGTGACCGGACTAGCGGGGGGGACAATGAGCAGTTCTTC
D gene: TRBD2
CDR3 length: 16
V gene: TRBV24-1
clone size: NA
J gene: TRBJ2-1

CDR3 protein: CASSPPLRGASYEQYF
CDR3 DNA: TGTGCCAGCAGTCCCCCCCTCAGGGGGGCCTCCTACGAGCAGTACTTC
D gene: NA
CDR3 length: 16
V gene: TRBV28
clone size: few
J gene: TRBJ2-7

CDR3 protein: CASEPGTYEQYF
CDR3 DNA: TGTGCCAGCGAGCCTGGGACCTACGAGCAGTACTTC
D gene: NA
CDR3 length: 12
V gene: TRBV27
clone size: few
J gene: TRBJ2-7

CDR3 protein: CSAKRRTDTQYF
CDR3 DNA: TGCAGTGCTAAGCGGCGCACAGATACGCAGTATTTT
D gene: NA
CDR3 length: 12
V gene: TRBV20-1
clone size: NA
J gene: TRBJ2-3

CDR3 protein: CSAADRGAQQPQHF
CDR3 DNA: TGCAGTGCCGCCGACAGGGGGGCGCAGCAGCCCCAGCATTTT
D gene: TRBD1
CDR3 length: 14
V gene: TRBV20-1
clone size: NA
J gene: TRBJ1-5

CDR3 protein: CSASPTVGNEKLFF
CDR3 DNA: TGCAGTGCTAGCCCGACAGTGGGAAATGAAAAACTGTTTTTT
D gene: NA
CDR3 length: 14
V gene: TRBV20-1
clone size: NA
J gene: TRBJ1-4